Following are 19 T cell receptor beta chains from one sample sequenced in a study of blood T cell repertoires in COVID-19. TCRdb's table, derived via immunoSEQ multiplex PCR, lists solely in-frame clones and lacks some. This sample has roughly 190,000 clones, with around four fifths found just once. The sequenced sample was peripheral blood. The receptors derive from a woman aged 70 to 79 with COVID-19, enrolled during active disease.

This chain connects TRBV19 to TRBJ1-2; 7 bases map to TRBD1. Germline V gene sequence: CDR1 LNHDA, CDR2 SQIVND (reference sequence). The CDR3 length is 17 residues. With V trimmed by 3 bases and J by 0 bases, 10 bases remained unmatched. The CDR3 here is CASSILTGAQANYGYTF. The CDR3 nucleotides read TGTGCCAGTAGTATCCTCACAGGGGCTCAAGCTAACTATGGCTACACCTTC.

V usage is TRBV28 and J usage is TRBJ2-5; 11 bases line up with TRBD2. Germline V gene lookup returns CDR1 MDHEN and CDR2 SYDVKM. V shed 9 bases, J shed 7 bases, and the junction held 13 bases outside the gene matches. This CDR3 has 15 amino acids. Here the CDR3 DNA reads TGTGCCAGTCTTAGCGGGGGGGCCGATTTTGGGACCCAGTACTTC. This encodes CASLSGGADFGTQYF.

The chain combines TRBV7-9 with TRBJ2-7; 9 bases map to TRBD2. This CDR3 is 16 amino acids long. The V segment lost 2 bases and the J segment 5 bases; nucleotides outside the gene matches: 10. Per germline, CDR1 SEHNR and CDR2 FQNEAQ (reference sequence). In nucleotides, the CDR3 is TGTGCCAGCAGCTTAAGGAGGCGGGAGGGCGCGGACGAGCAGTACTTC. Its protein product is CASSLRRREGADEQYF.

The chain combines TRBV27 with TRBJ2-7; 8 positions match TRBD1. CDR1 MNHEY and CDR2 SMNVEV come from the germline V gene (reference sequence). This CDR3 comprises 15 residues. Trimming removed 2 bases from V and 3 bases from J; junction bases left unmatched: 6. CDR3 sequence reads: CASSLTSGTGYEQYF. CDR3 DNA sequence: TGTGCCAGCAGTTTAACGTCCGGGACAGGCTACGAGCAGTACTTC.

This chain joins TRBV6-4 and TRBJ1-2, with D possibly TRBD1 on 6 matching bases. V was clipped by 7 bases and J by 2 bases, with 17 bases between them. Looked up from germline, CDR1 is MRHNA and CDR2 is SNTAGT. CDR3 length: 15 residues. The CDR3 loop reads CASTISAGANYGYTF. The CDR3, as DNA: TGTGCCAGCACTATTTCAGCAGGGGCGAACTATGGCTACACCTTC.

This clone was found once. The chain employs TRBV7-9 and TRBJ2-3; D is perhaps TRBD2 (5 bases). V gave up 5 bases and J gave up 6 bases, with 15 bases separating them. This CDR3 is built from 14 residues. The germline V gene has CDR1 SEHNR and CDR2 FQNEAQ (reference sequence). CDR3 sequence: CASSNSPTRDTQYF. The CDR3 coding sequence is TGTGCCAGCAGCAATTCTCCTACTAGGGATACGCAGTATTTT.

This chain links TRBV10-3 with TRBJ1-1, with a tentative D call TRBD1 (5 bases). Per germline, CDR1 ENHRY and CDR2 SYGVKD. V lost 3 bases and J 0 bases, leaving 8 bases between the germline ends. The CDR3 has 14 amino acids. The CDR3 loop is CAISEAGLNTEAFF. CDR3 bases: TGTGCCATCAGTGAAGCAGGGTTGAACACTGAAGCTTTCTTT.

The V gene is TRBV24-1, the J gene TRBJ2-3; 14 bases fit TRBD2. This CDR3 spans 17 amino acids. V dropped 2 bases and J dropped 2; count of bases not matched to a gene: 2. Per the germline V gene, CDR1 is KGHDR and CDR2 is SFDVKD. CDR3 amino acids: CATSDWGLAGDTDTQYF. The CDR3 region has the DNA TGTGCCACCAGTGATTGGGGACTAGCGGGGGACACAGATACGCAGTATTTT.

This clone was detected once. The chain has TRBV2 and TRBJ1-1; the match to TRBD1 covers 7 bases. The CDR3 length is 14 residues. Germline V gives CDR1 SNHLY, CDR2 FYNNEI. Trimming at V came to 6 bases and at J to 1 base, leaving 5 bases not matched to a gene. CDR3 residues: CASSYRQGNTEAFF. The CDR3 coding sequence is TGTGCCAGCAGCTACCGACAGGGGAACACTGAAGCTTTCTTT. The full variable domain, rest sourced from reference TRBV2 and TRBJ1-1, is EPEVTQTPSHQVTQMGQEVILRCVPISNHLYFYWYRQILGQKVEFLVSFYNNEISEKSEIFDDQFSVERPDGSNFTLKIRSTKLEDSAMYFCASSYRQGNTEAFFGQGTRLTVV.

The chain is built from TRBV28 and TRBJ1-2; 9 bases are shared with TRBD1. The V segment lost 3 bases and the J segment 0 bases; nucleotides outside the gene matches: 5. CDR3 length: 16 amino acids. CDR1 and CDR2 from the germline V gene are MDHEN and SYDVKM. The CDR3 bases are TGTGCCAGCAGTTTGTACACAGGGGGCTCTAACTATGGCTACACCTTC. This codes for CASSLYTGGSNYGYTF.

The chain has TRBV27 and TRBJ2-2; 7 bases agree with TRBD1. V lost 7 bases and J lost 4; bases outside the gene matches: 9. The CDR3 extends over 15 amino acids. The germline gives CDR1 MNHEY, CDR2 SMNVEV (reference sequence). CDR3 loop: CASTLTGSATGELFF. Written as DNA, the CDR3 is TGTGCCAGCACCCTGACAGGGTCGGCCACCGGGGAGCTGTTTTTT.

The rearrangement joins TRBV18 to TRBJ1-3; D ambiguous. Germline CDR1 and CDR2: KGHSH and LQKENI. The V end was cut by 2 bases, the J end by 0 bases, with 11 bases between. There are 16 residues in the CDR3. The CDR3 region has the DNA TGTGCCAGCTCACCAGCCACGGGGTTCTCTGGAAACACCATATATTTT. Translating it yields CASSPATGFSGNTIYF. The full variable domain, with the rest looked up from reference TRBV18 and TRBJ1-3, is NAGVMQNPRHLVRRRGQEARLRCSPMKGHSHVYWYRQLPEEGLKFMVYLQKENIIDESGMPKERFSAEFPKEGPSILRIQQVVRGDSAAYFCASSPATGFSGNTIYFGEGSWLTVV.

The chain couples TRBV15 to TRBJ2-7, with D perhaps matching TRBD1 (5 bases). CDR1 is LNHNV, CDR2 YYDKDF, per germline (reference sequence). The V gene lost 7 bases and the J gene lost 2 bases, with 9 bases spanning the gap. The CDR3 contains 12 residues. The DNA for the CDR3 is TGTGCCACCACAGGGCCCACCTACGAGCAGTACTTC. It encodes CATTGPTYEQYF.

The chain is built from TRBV30 and TRBJ2-1; D perhaps matches TRBD2 (6 bases). Germline lookup yields CDR1 GTSNPN and CDR2 SVGIG (reference sequence). V was pared by 1 base and J by 10 bases, with 11 bases between. CDR3 length: 12 amino acids. Here the CDR3 reads CAWSGGGREQFF. The CDR3 nucleotides read TGTGCCTGGAGTGGGGGTGGGAGGGAGCAGTTCTTC.

The gene calls are TRBV5-1 and TRBJ1-3; 9 nucleotides agree with TRBD1. CDR3 size: 17 residues. Germline V lookup: CDR1 SGHRS, CDR2 YFSETQ. The ends lost 4 bases at V and 1 base at J; junction bases unmatched: 9. The CDR3 coding sequence is TGCGCCAGCAGCGTCTCACCGGGACAGGGATCTGGAAACACCATATATTTT. As protein: CASSVSPGQGSGNTIYF.

V gene TRBV30 combines with J gene TRBJ1-2, with a possible D match to TRBD1 (6 bases). V lost 0 bases and J 2 bases, leaving 13 bases between the germline ends. In germline, CDR1 is GTSNPN, CDR2 SVGIG (reference sequence). This CDR3 is 15 amino acids long. CDR3 protein: CAWSVGGAGNYGYTF. Here the CDR3 DNA reads TGTGCCTGGAGTGTTGGGGGGGCAGGGAACTATGGCTACACCTTC.

The chain couples TRBV6-5 to TRBJ2-5, with D unclear. The V and J ends lost 2 bases and 5 bases respectively, with 6 bases between them. The germline gives CDR1 MNHEY, CDR2 SVGAGI. The CDR3 loop spans 12 amino acids. The CDR3: CASSYTGETQYF. CDR3 bases: TGTGCCAGCAGTTACACGGGTGAGACCCAGTACTTC.

This chain links TRBV14 with TRBJ2-4, with a possible D match to TRBD1 (6 bases). CDR1 SGHDN and CDR2 FVKESK come from the germline V gene. V gave up 1 base and J gave up 5 bases, with 12 bases separating them. This CDR3 region has 15 residues. The chain's CDR3 is CASSQGWGRQNIQYF. The CDR3 DNA is TGTGCCAGCAGCCAAGGCTGGGGGCGGCAAAACATTCAGTACTTC.

The rearrangement links TRBV3-1 (or the pseudogene TRBV3-2) to TRBJ1-5; 7 positions agree with TRBD1. V gave up 2 bases and J gave up 3 bases; unmatched junction bases: 7. The CDR3 has 16 residues. From germline, CDR1 is LGHDT and CDR2 YNNKEL (reference sequence). The CDR3 coding sequence is TGTGCCAGCAGCCAATCAGGGGGAGACTCCAATCAGCCCCAGCATTTT. This codes for CASSQSGGDSNQPQHF.